Sequencing of this T cell receptor beta chain was carried out in a study of cytomegalovirus exposure and HLA in healthy donors. Only a few counts were recorded for this clone. The antigen is unknown. General observations from the study: Later analysis associated a missense DCLRE1C variant with TCR beta V- and J-gene trimming.

The CDR3 spans 12 residues. The germline V and J ends were trimmed by 5 bases and 8 bases, with 10 bases remaining between them. Per the germline V gene, CDR1 is SNHLY and CDR2 is FYNNEI. PCR amplification relied on 60 Vbeta primers (plus 13 Jbeta primers). The table came from immunoSEQ multiplex PCR; TCRdb's copy has only in-frame clones and leaves some out. The sample shows 100,000 to 150,000 clones, under 20% of them seen only once. The material sequenced was PBMCs. The chain joins TRBV2 to TRBJ2-1; possibly TRBD1 for D (6 bases). The sequence came from a female donor in good health and CMV-seropositive. CDR3 coding DNA: TGTGCCAGCAGTTTACAGGGCGATGAGCAGTTCTTC. It specifies CASSLQGDEQFF.